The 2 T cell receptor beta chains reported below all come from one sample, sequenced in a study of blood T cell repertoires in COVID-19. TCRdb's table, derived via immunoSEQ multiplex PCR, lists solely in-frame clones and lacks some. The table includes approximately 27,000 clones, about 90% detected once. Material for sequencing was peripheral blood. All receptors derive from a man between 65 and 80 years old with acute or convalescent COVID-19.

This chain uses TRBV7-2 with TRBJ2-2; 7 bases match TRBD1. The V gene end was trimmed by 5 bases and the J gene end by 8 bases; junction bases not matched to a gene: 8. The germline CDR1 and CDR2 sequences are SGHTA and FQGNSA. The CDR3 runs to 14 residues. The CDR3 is CASSGDRVAGELFF. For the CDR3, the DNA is TGTGCCAGCAGCGGAGACAGGGTAGCTGGGGAGCTGTTTTTT.

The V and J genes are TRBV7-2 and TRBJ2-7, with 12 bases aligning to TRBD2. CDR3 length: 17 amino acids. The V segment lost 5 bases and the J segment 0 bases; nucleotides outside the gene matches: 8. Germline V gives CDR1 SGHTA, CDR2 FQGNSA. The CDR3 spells CASSQEGLAGYSYEQYF. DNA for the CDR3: TGTGCCAGCAGCCAAGAGGGACTAGCGGGCTACTCCTACGAGCAGTACTTC. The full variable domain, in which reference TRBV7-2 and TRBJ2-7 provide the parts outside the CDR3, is GAGVSQSPSNKVTEKGKDVELRCDPISGHTALYWYRQSLGQGLEFLIYFQGNSAPDKSGLPSDRFSAERTGGSVSTLTIQRTQQEDSAVYLCASSQEGLAGYSYEQYFGPGTRLTVT.